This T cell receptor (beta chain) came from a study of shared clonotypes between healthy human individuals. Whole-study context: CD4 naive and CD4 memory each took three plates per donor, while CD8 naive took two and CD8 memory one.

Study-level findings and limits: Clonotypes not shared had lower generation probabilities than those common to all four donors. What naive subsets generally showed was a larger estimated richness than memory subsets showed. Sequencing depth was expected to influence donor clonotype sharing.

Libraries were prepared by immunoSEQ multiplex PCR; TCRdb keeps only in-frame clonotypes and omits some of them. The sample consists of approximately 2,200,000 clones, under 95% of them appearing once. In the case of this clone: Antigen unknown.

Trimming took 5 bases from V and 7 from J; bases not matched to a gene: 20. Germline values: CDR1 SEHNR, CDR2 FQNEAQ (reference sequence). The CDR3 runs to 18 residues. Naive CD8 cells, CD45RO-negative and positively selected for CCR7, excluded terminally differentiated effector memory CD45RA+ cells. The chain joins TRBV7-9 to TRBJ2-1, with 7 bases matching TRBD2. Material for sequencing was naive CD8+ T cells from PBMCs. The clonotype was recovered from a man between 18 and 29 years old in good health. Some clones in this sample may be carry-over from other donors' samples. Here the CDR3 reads CASSPRRGTSAQENEQFF. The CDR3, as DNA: TGTGCCAGCAGCCCCCGACGAGGTACTAGCGCCCAGGAGAATGAGCAGTTCTTC.